This TCR beta chain was identified in a study of OX40 agonist ivuxolimab in advanced cancers. Background on the study: Three patients got partial responses; one had hepatocellular carcinoma and two had cutaneous melanoma. Whole-study results and caveats: Expanded clones tended on average to be more numerous among CD8+ T cells than CD4+.

Method: immunoSEQ multiplex PCR; TCRdb's copy keeps in-frame clones and lacks some. The sample carries about 58,000 clones, over 65% recorded once. V dropped 4 bases and J dropped 12 bases, with 22 bases sitting between them. The CDR3 has 14 residues. Germline assignment: CDR1 SGHAT and CDR2 FQNNGV. Worth noting for this clone: What it recognizes is unknown.

The starting material was CD4+ or CD8+ T cells sorted from blood, obtained in a trial of the OX40 agonist ivuxolimab. This receptor was identified in an adult with an advanced solid tumor such as melanoma, head and neck, liver or kidney cancer. The V call is TRBV11-2, the J call TRBJ2-7, with D possibly called TRBD1 or TRBD2 (5 bases each). CDR3 residues: CASSWGWEPSKRYF. The CDR3, as DNA: TGTGCCAGCAGCTGGGGCTGGGAGCCCAGCAAGCGGTACTTC.